This T cell receptor (beta chain) was identified in a study of regulatory T cells in long-lasting Graves disease. According to the study, TCR beta libraries were built with iRepertoire HTBI primers and CDR3-region Arm-PCR. Via MiXCR, TCRdb re-called the multiplex PCR reads, giving one row per CDR3 protein. Altogether around 400,000 distinct CDR3 sequences are present, around 16% being singletons, with the ten largest covering approximately 21%. Time point in this sample: newly diagnosed GD, antithyroid drugs for less than 3 months. Extracted RNA from PBMCs served as the source of the TCR library. This clonotype was detected ten times or more. The V and J ends lost 6 bases and 4 bases respectively, with 13 bases between them. This CDR3 region has 13 residues. The germline gives CDR1 MNHEY, CDR2 SVGAGI.

Sequenced here: peripheral blood mononuclear cells (PBMCs), sampled at new diagnosis, from a patient treated with antithyroid drugs. The chain is built from TRBV6-5 and TRBJ2-7; D is undetermined. The receptor's source is a female donor with Graves disease. The CDR3 DNA follows: TGTGCCAGCAGCTACCAGAAACTATACGAGCAGTACTTC. Translating it yields CASSYQKLYEQYF.